Listed below are T cell receptor beta chains from one sample, sequenced in a study of T cells in Graves' hyperthyroidism and ophthalmopathy. TCRdb reprocessed the multiplex PCR reads via MiXCR and lists one record per CDR3 protein. The sample shows about 350,000 distinct CDR3 sequences, roughly 13% of them seen only once. The sequenced material came from blood. The receptors stem from a woman aged 30 to 39 with Graves' hyperthyroidism. The CDR3 runs from the conserved cysteine through the conserved F or W. Fields, in order: CDR3 length, D gene, V gene, J gene, clone size, CDR3 protein, CDR3 DNA. The D gene is left open where the match is weak. Some rows mark clone size as missing; the rest say once, few, many or name a class of expanded clone.

13	.	TRBV11-2	TRBJ2-3	many	CASSPRLADTQYF	TGTGCCAGCAGCCCGAGACTCGCAGATACGCAGTATTTT
14	.	TRBV5-1	TRBJ2-7	few	CASSFPTTGGEQYF	TGCGCCAGCAGCTTCCCTACCACCGGGGGTGAGCAGTACTTC
13	TRBD2	TRBV7-9	TRBJ2-5	few	CASSWWEGETQYF	TGTGCCAGCAGTTGGTGGGAGGGGGAGACCCAGTACTTC
15	.	TRBV11-3	TRBJ2-7	few	CASSSGGTGDYEQYF	TGTGCCAGCAGTTCCGGCGGGACCGGAGATTACGAGCAGTACTTC
15	TRBD1	TRBV6-1	TRBJ1-2	.	CASGSSPGTGRGYTF	TGTGCCAGCGGGTCCAGTCCTGGGACAGGGAGAGGCTACACCTTC
15	.	TRBV28	TRBJ2-6	many	CASSLSRLGANVLTF	TGTGCCAGCAGTTTATCCAGGCTTGGGGCCAACGTCCTGACTTTC
14	TRBD1	TRBV7-9	TRBJ2-3	.	CASSSQGAGDTQYF	TGTGCCAGCAGCTCACAGGGGGCAGGAGATACGCAGTATTTT
15	TRBD2	TRBV20-1	TRBJ2-3	few	CSASGEQRGPDTQYF	TGCAGTGCTAGCGGGGAACAGCGGGGTCCAGATACGCAGTATTTT
13	.	TRBV11-1	TRBJ2-1	few	CASSPRDYNEQFF	TGCGCCAGCAGCCCCCGGGACTACAATGAGCAGTTCTTC
14	TRBD1	TRBV28	TRBJ1-2	.	CASSAGGGYYDYTF	TGTGCCAGCAGTGCAGGGGGCGGCTACTATGACTACACCTTC